The T cell receptor (beta chain) described here comes from a study of blood T cell repertoires in COVID-19. In the study overall: The United States, Italy and Spain supplied acute and convalescent COVID-19 samples. In each case, the material was cDNA or gDNA derived from T cells, B-cell-depleted T cells, or PBMCs.

Generated by immunoSEQ multiplex PCR, the TCRdb table keeps only in-frame clones and is missing some. The sample holds roughly 110,000 clones, roughly 82% seen once. V dropped 6 bases and J dropped 3; count of bases not matched to a gene: 7. Looked up from germline, CDR1 is MNHEY and CDR2 is SVGAGI. This CDR3 has 15 residues. This clone was seen a handful of times. V is TRBV6-5 and J is TRBJ2-7; TRBD2 matches 11 bases. The source is a woman aged 40 to 49 with acute or convalescent COVID-19. Sequenced material: peripheral blood. DNA for the CDR3: TGTGCCAGCAGCGATGGACTAGCGGGCCGCTACGAGCAGTACTTC. Amino acids: CASSDGLAGRYEQYF.